One T cell receptor (beta chain) is described in this entry. Germline CDR1 SGHDN, CDR2 FVKESK. There are 13 residues in the CDR3. V lost 5 bases and J lost 5, with 12 bases in between. The data belong to a study of blood T cell repertoires in COVID-19. Sequencing used immunoSEQ multiplex PCR; TCRdb keeps in-frame clones, though not all of them. In the table there are 200,000 to 250,000 clones, roughly 85% of which are singletons. The chain recombines TRBV14 with TRBJ2-5; the D gene is possibly TRBD1 (6 bases). Material for sequencing was PBMCs or T cells enriched from blood (not recorded which). The clonotype was recovered from a man aged 35-49 years who had recovered from COVID-19. DNA for the CDR3: TGTGCCAGCAGCACTACAGGGAGTGAGACCCAGTACTTC. It is translated as CASSTTGSETQYF. The variable domain in full, with the rest retrieved from reference TRBV14 and TRBJ2-5, is EAGVTQFPSHSVIEKGQTVTLRCDPISGHDNLYWYRRVMGKEIKFLLHFVKESKQDESGMPNNRFLAERTGGTYSTLKVQPAELEDSGVYFCASSTTGSETQYFGPGTRLLVL.